These 15 T cell receptor beta chains were sequenced from one sample in a study of cytomegalovirus exposure and HLA in healthy donors. With 60 Vbeta and 13 Jbeta primers, the PCR was carried out. TCRdb's table, derived via immunoSEQ multiplex PCR, lists solely in-frame clones and lacks some. The table includes 110,000 to 150,000 clones, about 85% detected once. Sequencing used PBMCs. Receptor source: a female donor in good health and CMV-seronegative.

The V and J genes are TRBV2 and TRBJ2-2; 8 bases match TRBD1. This CDR3 has 15 amino acids. The V gene end was trimmed by 6 bases and the J gene end by 0 bases; junction bases not matched to a gene: 3. The germline gives CDR1 SNHLY, CDR2 FYNNEI. The CDR3 DNA sequence: TGTGCCAGCAGCCTGGACAGGGCGAACACCGGGGAGCTGTTTTTT. Translated, it gives CASSLDRANTGELFF. Full variable domain (missing parts from reference TRBV2 and TRBJ2-2): EPEVTQTPSHQVTQMGQEVILRCVPISNHLYFYWYRQILGQKVEFLVSFYNNEISEKSEIFDDQFSVERPDGSNFTLKIRSTKLEDSAMYFCASSLDRANTGELFFGEGSRLTVL.

The CDR3 loop is CASSLDSLSSGANVLTF. Written as DNA, the CDR3 is TGTGCCAGCAGCTTGGACAGTTTATCCTCTGGGGCCAACGTCCTGACTTTC. The rearrangement uses TRBV5-4 and TRBJ2-6; D remains unclear. The germline V gene has CDR1 SGHNT and CDR2 YYREEE (reference sequence). Trimming took off 0 bases at V and 0 bases at J, with 10 bases between the two ends. The CDR3 length is 17 residues.

This chain connects TRBV4-1 to TRBJ2-1; D might be TRBD2 (6 bases). This CDR3 contains 14 residues. Germline CDR1 is MGHRA and CDR2 is YSYEKL. The ends were cut back, 1 base at V and 3 bases at J, with 7 bases in the middle. The CDR3 DNA sequence: TGCGCCAGCAGCCAAGCGGGAGTCTACAATGAGCAGTTCTTC. It yields the protein CASSQAGVYNEQFF.

This clone was seen just once. V and J are TRBV28 and TRBJ1-2; tentatively, D is TRBD1 (5 bases). The CDR3 contains 9 residues. The V gene lost 4 bases and the J gene lost 14 bases, with 8 bases spanning the gap. In germline, CDR1 is MDHEN, CDR2 SYDVKM. The CDR3 DNA reads as TGTGCCAGCAGTTCAGGGAGGACCTTC. Translation gives CASSSGRTF.

The J gene is TRBJ2-7, the V gene TRBV9; 7 nucleotides line up with TRBD2. CDR1 and CDR2 (germline): SGDLS, YYNGEE. After removal of 7 bases from V and 3 bases from J, the junction contained 4 bases not matched to a gene. The CDR3 length is 12 residues. The chain's CDR3 is CASGTNDYEQYF. In DNA, the CDR3 is TGTGCCAGCGGGACTAACGACTACGAGCAGTACTTC.

The chain has TRBV7-2 and TRBJ1-5, with no clear D. From germline, CDR1 is SGHTA and CDR2 FQGNSA. V lost 0 bases, J lost 9 bases, and 18 bases lay in between. This CDR3 region has 16 residues. In nucleotides, the CDR3 is TGTGCCAGCAGCTTAGCTCTTACAGCCGATGGTGGGCCCCAGCATTTT. This codes for CASSLALTADGGPQHF. The complete variable domain, with remaining parts taken from reference TRBV7-2 and TRBJ1-5, reads GAGVSQSPSNKVTEKGKDVELRCDPISGHTALYWYRQSLGQGLEFLIYFQGNSAPDKSGLPSDRFSAERTGGSVSTLTIQRTQQEDSAVYLCASSLALTADGGPQHFGDGTRLSIL.

J is TRBJ1-4 and V is TRBV6-5; the D gene is possibly TRBD1 (5 bases). The CDR3 contains 13 residues. Germline V gene data show CDR1 as MNHEY and CDR2 as SVGAGI. V was shortened by 6 bases and J by 4 bases, with 9 bases between the two germline ends. The CDR3 region has the DNA TGTGCCAGCAGGGTCGGGGGTAATGAAAAACTGTTTTTT. Encoded protein: CASRVGGNEKLFF.

In this sample, this clone turned up a few times. The rearrangement links TRBV4-3 to TRBJ2-5; the D is unclear. The CDR3 totals 15 residues. CDR1 and CDR2 from the germline V gene are LGHNA and YSLEER. V gave up 0 bases and J gave up 2 bases, with 10 bases separating them. As DNA, the CDR3 is TGCGCCAGCAGCCAAGATTGGTCCGGGCAAGAGACCCAGTACTTC. As protein: CASSQDWSGQETQYF.

J is TRBJ2-2 and V is TRBV7-9, with D possibly matching TRBD2 (6 bases). The CDR3 length is 16 residues. With 6 bases removed from V and 4 bases from J, the gap between germline ends came to 18 bases. Germline values: CDR1 SEHNR, CDR2 FQNEAQ (reference sequence). CDR3 sequence (DNA): TGTGCCAGCAGTCCTGCGGGGTGGAGGGGCACCGGGGAGCTGTTTTTT. Translating it yields CASSPAGWRGTGELFF.

The J gene is TRBJ2-5, the V gene TRBV7-2; TRBD2 aligns across 11 bases. The J call may be mistaken, given a closer DNA end match to TRBJ2-7. Germline V CDR1 and CDR2: SGHTA, FQGNSA. The CDR3 is 15 amino acids. CDR3: CASSPRLAGTLEQYF. In nucleotides, the CDR3 is TGTGCCAGCAGCCCAAGACTAGCGGGGACGCTCGAGCAGTACTTC.

The chain links TRBV6-1 to TRBJ2-5, with TRBD1 matching 7 bases. CDR3 size: 15 residues. Trimming cost V 7 bases and J 2 bases; bases outside gene matches: 10. Germline CDR1 reads MNHNS; CDR2 reads SASEGT. CDR3 in amino acids: CASKKLTQGQETQYF. For the CDR3, the DNA is TGTGCCAGCAAGAAACTGACACAGGGGCAAGAGACCCAGTACTTC.

The V gene is TRBV28, the J gene TRBJ1-5, with TRBD1 as a possible D gene (5 bases). V gave up 0 bases and J gave up 7 bases, with 10 bases separating them. This CDR3 has 14 amino acids. Germline CDR1 reads MDHEN; CDR2 reads SYDVKM. CDR3 in amino acids: CASSLWGRRQPQHF. The CDR3 DNA is TGTGCCAGCAGTTTATGGGGGCGGCGGCAGCCCCAGCATTTT.

This sequence joins TRBV7-2 and TRBJ2-1; D perhaps matches TRBD1 (6 bases). The germline V gene encodes CDR1 SGHTA and CDR2 FQGNSA. CDR3 size: 13 residues. V lost 1 base, J lost 8 bases, and 9 bases lay in between. The CDR3, as DNA: TGTGCCAGCAGCTTAGTCGCAGGGGATGAGCAGTTCTTC. As protein: CASSLVAGDEQFF.

This chain links TRBV4-1 with TRBJ2-3, with 14 bases aligning to TRBD2. The CDR3 sequence is 18 residues long. Looked up from germline, CDR1 is MGHRA and CDR2 is YSYEKL. V lost 5 bases to trimming and J lost 5 bases; unmatched junction nucleotides: 12. In nucleotides, the CDR3 is TGCGCCAGCAGCACTGAATTCCGACTAGCGGGAGGGAGAGATACGCAGTATTTT. This encodes CASSTEFRLAGGRDTQYF.

The rearrangement uses TRBV5-1 and TRBJ1-6; no firm D call. This CDR3 has 21 residues. V lost 6 bases, J lost 7 bases, and 35 bases lay in between. Per the germline V gene, CDR1 is SGHRS and CDR2 is YFSETQ. CDR3 region: CASNYPRTGLRARGGNSPLHF. The CDR3 DNA reads as TGCGCCAGCAACTACCCTCGTACCGGCCTTCGGGCTCGGGGTGGAAATTCACCCCTCCACTTT.